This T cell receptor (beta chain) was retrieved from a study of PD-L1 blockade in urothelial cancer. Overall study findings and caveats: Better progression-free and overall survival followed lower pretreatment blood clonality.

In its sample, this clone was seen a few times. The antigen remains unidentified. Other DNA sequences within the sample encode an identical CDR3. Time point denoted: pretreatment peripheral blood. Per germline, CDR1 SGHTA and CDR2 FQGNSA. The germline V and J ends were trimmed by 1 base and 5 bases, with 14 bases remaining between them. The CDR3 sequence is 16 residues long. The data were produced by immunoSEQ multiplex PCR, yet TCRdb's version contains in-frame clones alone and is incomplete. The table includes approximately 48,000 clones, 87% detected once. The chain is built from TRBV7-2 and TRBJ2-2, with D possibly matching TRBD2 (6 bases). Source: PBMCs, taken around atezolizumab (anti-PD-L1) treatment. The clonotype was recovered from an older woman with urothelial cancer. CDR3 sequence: CASSLVGGRGTGELFF. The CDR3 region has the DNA TGTGCCAGCAGCTTAGTGGGCGGGCGGGGTACCGGGGAGCTGTTTTTT.